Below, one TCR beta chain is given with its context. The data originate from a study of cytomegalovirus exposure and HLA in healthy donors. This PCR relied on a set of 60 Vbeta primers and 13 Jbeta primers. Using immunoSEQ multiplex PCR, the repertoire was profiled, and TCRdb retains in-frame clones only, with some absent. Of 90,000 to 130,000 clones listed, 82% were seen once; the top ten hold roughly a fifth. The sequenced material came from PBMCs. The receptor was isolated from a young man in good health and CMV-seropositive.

For the CDR3, the DNA is TGTGCCACCGCCGGAAGCGCGAACCAAGAGACCCAGTACTTC. Its translation: CATAGSANQETQYF. The gene calls are TRBV10-3 and TRBJ2-5; D ambiguous. The V end lost 10 bases, the J end lost 0 bases, and 15 bases lay between the germline ends. Germline-derived CDR1 and CDR2 are ENHRY and SYGVKD. The CDR3 totals 14 residues.